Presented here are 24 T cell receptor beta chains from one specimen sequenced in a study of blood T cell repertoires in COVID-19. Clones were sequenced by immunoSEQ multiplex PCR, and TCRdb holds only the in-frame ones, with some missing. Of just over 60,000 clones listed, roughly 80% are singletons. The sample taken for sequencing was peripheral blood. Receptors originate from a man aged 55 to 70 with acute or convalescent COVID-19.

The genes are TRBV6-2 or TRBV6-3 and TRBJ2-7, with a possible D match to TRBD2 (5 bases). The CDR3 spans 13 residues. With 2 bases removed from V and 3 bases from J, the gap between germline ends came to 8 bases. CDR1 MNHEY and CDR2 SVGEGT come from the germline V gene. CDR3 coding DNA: TGTGCCAGCAGTTACGACCGGGACTACGAGCAGTACTTC. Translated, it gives CASSYDRDYEQYF.

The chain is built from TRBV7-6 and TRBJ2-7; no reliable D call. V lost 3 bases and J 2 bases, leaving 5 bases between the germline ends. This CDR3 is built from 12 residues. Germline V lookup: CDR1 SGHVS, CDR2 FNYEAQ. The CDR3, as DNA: TGTGCCAGCAGCTTTTTAGCCTACGAGCAGTACTTC. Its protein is CASSFLAYEQYF.

The CDR3 coding sequence is TGTGCCAGCAGCCAACTCCCCCCTAGCGCTTCTAGCACAGATACGCAGTATTTT. Translated, it gives CASSQLPPSASSTDTQYF. The rearrangement uses TRBV4-2 and TRBJ2-3; D is perhaps TRBD2 (6 bases). Between the trimmed V and J ends, which lost 2 bases and 0 bases, there was a span of 18 bases. The CDR3 is made up of 18 amino acids. Germline loops: CDR1 LGHNA, CDR2 YNFKEQ.

The CDR3 nucleotides are TGTGCCATCAGTGAGGAAGTGGAGGTCGACGAGCAGTACTTC. Its protein product is CAISEEVEVDEQYF. The chain joins TRBV10-3 to TRBJ2-7; tentative D call: TRBD2 (5 bases). Germline CDR1 and CDR2: ENHRY and SYGVKD. The V gene lost 2 bases and the J gene lost 5 bases, with 13 bases spanning the gap. The CDR3 runs to 14 residues.

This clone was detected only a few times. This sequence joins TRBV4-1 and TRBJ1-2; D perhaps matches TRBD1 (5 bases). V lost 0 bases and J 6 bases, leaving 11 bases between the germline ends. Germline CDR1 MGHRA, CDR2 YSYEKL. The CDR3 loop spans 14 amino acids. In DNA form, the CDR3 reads TGCGCCAGCAGCCAAGAAAGGCAGGGCCATGGCTACACCTTC. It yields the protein CASSQERQGHGYTF.

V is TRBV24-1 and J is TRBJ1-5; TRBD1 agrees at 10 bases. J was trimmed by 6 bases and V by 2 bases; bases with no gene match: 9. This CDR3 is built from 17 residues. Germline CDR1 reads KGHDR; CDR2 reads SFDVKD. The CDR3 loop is CATSDSNMDRGIQPQHF. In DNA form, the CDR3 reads TGTGCCACCAGTGATTCTAATATGGACAGGGGGATTCAGCCCCAGCATTTT.

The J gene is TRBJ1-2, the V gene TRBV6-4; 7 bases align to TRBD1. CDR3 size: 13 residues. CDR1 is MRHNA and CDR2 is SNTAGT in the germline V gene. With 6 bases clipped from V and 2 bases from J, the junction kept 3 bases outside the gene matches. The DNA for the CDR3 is TGTGCCAGCAGACCGGACAGGAACTATGGCTACACCTTC. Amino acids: CASRPDRNYGYTF.

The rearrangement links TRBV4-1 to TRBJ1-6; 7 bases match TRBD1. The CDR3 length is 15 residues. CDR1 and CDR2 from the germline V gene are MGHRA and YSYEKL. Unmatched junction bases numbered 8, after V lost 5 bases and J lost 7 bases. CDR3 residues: CASSSQRQGNSPLHF. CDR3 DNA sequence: TGCGCCAGCAGCTCACAACGACAGGGAAATTCACCCCTCCACTTT.

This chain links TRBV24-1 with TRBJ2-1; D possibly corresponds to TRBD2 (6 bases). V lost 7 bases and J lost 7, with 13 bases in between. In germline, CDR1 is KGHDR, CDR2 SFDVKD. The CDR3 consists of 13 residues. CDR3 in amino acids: CATSVPGENEQFF. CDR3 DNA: TGTGCCACCAGCGTCCCGGGGGAGAATGAGCAGTTCTTC.

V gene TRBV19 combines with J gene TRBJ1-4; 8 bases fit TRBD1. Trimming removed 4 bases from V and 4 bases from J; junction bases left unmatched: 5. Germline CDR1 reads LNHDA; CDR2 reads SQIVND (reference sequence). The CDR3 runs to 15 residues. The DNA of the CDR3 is TGTGCCAGTAGTACCGGGACAGGCGGTAATGAAAAACTGTTTTTT. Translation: CASSTGTGGNEKLFF. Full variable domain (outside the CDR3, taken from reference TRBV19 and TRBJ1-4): DGGITQSPKYLFRKEGQNVTLSCEQNLNHDAMYWYRQDPGQGLRLIYYSQIVNDFQKGDIAEGYSVSREKKESFPLTVTSAQKNPTAFYLCASSTGTGGNEKLFFGSGTQLSVL.

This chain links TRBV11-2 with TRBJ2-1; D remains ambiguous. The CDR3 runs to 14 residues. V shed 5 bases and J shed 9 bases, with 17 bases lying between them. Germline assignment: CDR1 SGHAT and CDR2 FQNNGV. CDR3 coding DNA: TGTGCCAGCAGCATGTTCGAGGAGCGCGGTGAGCAGTTCTTC. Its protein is CASSMFEERGEQFF.

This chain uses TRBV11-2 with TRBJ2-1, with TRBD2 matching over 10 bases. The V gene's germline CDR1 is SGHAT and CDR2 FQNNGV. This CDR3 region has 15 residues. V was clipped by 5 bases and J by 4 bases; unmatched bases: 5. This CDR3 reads CASSRWTSGYNEQFF. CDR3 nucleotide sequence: TGTGCCAGCAGCCGGTGGACTAGCGGTTACAATGAGCAGTTCTTC.

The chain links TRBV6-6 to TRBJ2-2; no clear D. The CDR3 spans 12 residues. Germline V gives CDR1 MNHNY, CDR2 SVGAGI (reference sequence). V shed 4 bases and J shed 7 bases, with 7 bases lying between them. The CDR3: CASSSPGGELFF. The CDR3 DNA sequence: TGTGCCAGCAGTTCCCCGGGCGGGGAGCTGTTTTTT.

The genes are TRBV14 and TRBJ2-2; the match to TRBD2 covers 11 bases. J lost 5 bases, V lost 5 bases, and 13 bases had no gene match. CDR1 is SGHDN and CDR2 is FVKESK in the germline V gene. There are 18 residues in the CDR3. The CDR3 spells CASSSVLAGGPITGELFF. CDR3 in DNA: TGTGCCAGCAGCTCCGTTTTAGCGGGAGGGCCGATTACCGGGGAGCTGTTTTTT. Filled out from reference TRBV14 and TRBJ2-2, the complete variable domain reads EAGVTQFPSHSVIEKGQTVTLRCDPISGHDNLYWYRRVMGKEIKFLLHFVKESKQDESGMPNNRFLAERTGGTYSTLKVQPAELEDSGVYFCASSSVLAGGPITGELFFGEGSRLTVL.

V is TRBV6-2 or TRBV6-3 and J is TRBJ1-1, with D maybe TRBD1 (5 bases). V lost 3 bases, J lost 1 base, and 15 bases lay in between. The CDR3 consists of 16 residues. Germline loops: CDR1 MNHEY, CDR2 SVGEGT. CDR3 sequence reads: CASSYLIGQSNTEAFF. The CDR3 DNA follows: TGTGCCAGCAGTTATCTAATCGGACAATCGAACACTGAAGCTTTCTTT.

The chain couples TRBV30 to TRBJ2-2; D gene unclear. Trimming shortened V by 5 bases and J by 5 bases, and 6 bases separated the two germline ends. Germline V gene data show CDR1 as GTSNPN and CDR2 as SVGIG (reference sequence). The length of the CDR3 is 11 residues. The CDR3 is CAWGRTGELFF. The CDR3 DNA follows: TGTGCCTGGGGGCGGACCGGGGAGCTGTTTTTT.

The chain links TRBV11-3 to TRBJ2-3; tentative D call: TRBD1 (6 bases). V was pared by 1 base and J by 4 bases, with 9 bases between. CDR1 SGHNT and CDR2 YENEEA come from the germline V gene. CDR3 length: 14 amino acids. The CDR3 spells CASSLVTGSDTQYF. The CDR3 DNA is TGTGCCAGCAGCTTAGTTACAGGGTCAGATACGCAGTATTTT.

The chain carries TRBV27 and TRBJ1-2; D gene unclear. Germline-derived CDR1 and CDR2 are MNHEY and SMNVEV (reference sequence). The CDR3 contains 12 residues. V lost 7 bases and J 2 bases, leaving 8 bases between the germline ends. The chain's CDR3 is CASTNSNYGYTF. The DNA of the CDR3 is TGTGCCAGCACTAACAGCAACTATGGCTACACCTTC.

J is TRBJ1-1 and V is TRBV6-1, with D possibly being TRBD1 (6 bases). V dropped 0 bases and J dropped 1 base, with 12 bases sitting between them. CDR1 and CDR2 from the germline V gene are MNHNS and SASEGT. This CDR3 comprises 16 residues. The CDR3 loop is CASSEAVGTRNTEAFF. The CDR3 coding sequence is TGTGCCAGCAGTGAAGCGGTTGGGACAAGGAACACTGAAGCTTTCTTT.

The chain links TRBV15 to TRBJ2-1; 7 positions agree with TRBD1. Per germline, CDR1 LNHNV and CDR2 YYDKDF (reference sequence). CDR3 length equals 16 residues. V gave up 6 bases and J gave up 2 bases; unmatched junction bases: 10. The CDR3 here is CATSWNPGTAYNEQFF. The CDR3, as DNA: TGTGCCACCAGTTGGAACCCCGGGACAGCCTACAATGAGCAGTTCTTC.

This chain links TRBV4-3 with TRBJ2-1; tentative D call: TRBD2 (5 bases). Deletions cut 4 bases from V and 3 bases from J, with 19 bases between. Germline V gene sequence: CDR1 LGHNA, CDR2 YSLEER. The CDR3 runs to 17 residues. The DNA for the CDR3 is TGCGCCAGCAGCCGAAAGATTCGGGAAAGTCTCTACAATGAGCAGTTCTTC. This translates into CASSRKIRESLYNEQFF.

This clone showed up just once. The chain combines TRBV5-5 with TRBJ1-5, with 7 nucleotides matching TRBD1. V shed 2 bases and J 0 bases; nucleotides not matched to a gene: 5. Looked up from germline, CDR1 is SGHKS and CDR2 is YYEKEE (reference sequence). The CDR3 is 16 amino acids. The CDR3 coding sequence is TGTGCCAGCAGCTTTAAGGGGGCGGATAGCAATCAGCCCCAGCATTTT. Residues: CASSFKGADSNQPQHF.

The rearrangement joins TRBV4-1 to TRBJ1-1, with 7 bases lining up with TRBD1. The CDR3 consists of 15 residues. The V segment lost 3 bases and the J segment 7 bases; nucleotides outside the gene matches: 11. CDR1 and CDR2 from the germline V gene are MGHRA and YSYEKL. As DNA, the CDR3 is TGCGCCAGCAGCCACTTGACAGGGACGGATAGTGAAGCTTTCTTT. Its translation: CASSHLTGTDSEAFF.

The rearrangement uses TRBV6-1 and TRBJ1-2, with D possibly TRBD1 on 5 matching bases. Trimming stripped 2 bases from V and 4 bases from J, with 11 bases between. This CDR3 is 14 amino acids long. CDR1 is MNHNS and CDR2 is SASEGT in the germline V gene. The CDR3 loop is CASSERGGLYGYTF. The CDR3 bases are TGTGCCAGCAGTGAACGGGGGGGACTCTATGGCTACACCTTC.